What follows are 32 T cell receptor beta chains derived from one specimen sequenced in a study of beta chain features in type 1 diabetes. As every portion of the isolated RNA was reverse transcribed, the sequencing read expressed TCRB transcripts. The data were produced by immunoSEQ multiplex PCR, yet TCRdb's version contains in-frame clones alone and is incomplete. The table records over 700,000 clones, under 20% of them present only once. The source material was naive CD4+ T cells from blood. The receptors were sampled from a woman between 18 and 30 years old in good health.

The CDR3 nucleotides are TGTGCCAGCAGCTCTGGGAGCGGATTGGGGGGGACCCAGTACTTC. Translating it yields CASSSGSGLGGTQYF. The chain combines TRBV7-2 with TRBJ2-5; TRBD2 might be the D (6 bases). Trimming shortened V by 4 bases and J by 7 bases, and 19 bases separated the two germline ends. Germline loops: CDR1 SGHTA, CDR2 FQGNSA. This CDR3 has 15 amino acids.

The chain joins TRBV25-1 to TRBJ2-6, with unresolved D. Germline-derived CDR1 and CDR2 are MGHDK and SYGVNS. Trimming removed 0 bases from V and 11 bases from J, with 11 bases in between. This CDR3 comprises 14 residues. CDR3: CASSEYVHQDVLTF. CDR3 sequence (DNA): TGTGCCAGCAGTGAATATGTGCATCAGGACGTCCTGACTTTC. Full variable domain (remainder filled in from reference TRBV25-1 and TRBJ2-6): EADIYQTPRYLVIGTGKKITLECSQTMGHDKMYWYQQDPGMELHLIHYSYGVNSTEKGDLSSESTVSRIRTEHFPLTLESARPSHTSQYLCASSEYVHQDVLTFGAGSRLTVL.

V usage is TRBV28 and J usage is TRBJ2-3, with D unclear. The CDR3 has 15 residues. The V gene lost 5 bases and the J gene lost 1 base, with 13 bases spanning the gap. Germline V lookup: CDR1 MDHEN, CDR2 SYDVKM. For the CDR3, the DNA is TGTGCCAGCAGTCCTCAATCCCCTGGCACAGATACGCAGTATTTT. It translates to CASSPQSPGTDTQYF.

This chain uses TRBV11-1 with TRBJ2-2, with D possibly matching TRBD1 (6 bases). V gave up 4 bases and J gave up 6 bases, with 9 bases separating them. CDR1 and CDR2 from the germline V gene are SGHAT and FQDESV (reference sequence). The CDR3 spans 13 residues. The CDR3 protein is CASSSYRAGELFF. DNA of the CDR3: TGTGCCAGCAGCTCGTACAGGGCCGGGGAGCTGTTTTTT.

This clone was observed a few times. V is TRBV11-2 and J is TRBJ2-4; D is ambiguous. V lost 1 base and J lost 6, with 10 bases in between. Germline CDR1 is SGHAT and CDR2 is FQNNGV. The CDR3 runs 14 residues. This CDR3 is CASSLAPTRNIQYF. The CDR3 nucleotides read TGTGCCAGCAGCTTAGCCCCCACCCGAAACATTCAGTACTTC.

In the case of this clone: One junction end does not reproduce the germline sequence, and a read error may be involved. The chain links TRBV5-4 to TRBJ2-1; D gene uncertain. This CDR3 has 13 amino acids. The germline gives CDR1 SGHNT, CDR2 YYREEE (reference sequence). CDR3 region: CASSLVSFNEQFF. CDR3 nucleotide sequence: TGTGCCAGCAGCTTGGTATCCTTCAATGAGCAGTTCTTC.

This clone has a handful of counts. The chain employs TRBV7-2 and TRBJ2-5; the D gene is possibly TRBD1 (5 bases). This CDR3 region has 14 residues. CDR1 SGHTA and CDR2 FQGNSA come from the germline V gene. Trimming left V 4 bases short and J 7 bases short, with 16 bases between. The CDR3 sequence: CASSSPQVWGTQYF. The CDR3 region has the DNA TGTGCCAGCAGCTCACCACAGGTTTGGGGGACCCAGTACTTC.

This clone occurred a few times. This chain joins TRBV2 and TRBJ2-1; a weak D match, TRBD2 (6 bases). Germline loops: CDR1 SNHLY, CDR2 FYNNEI. V gave up 3 bases and J gave up 5 bases, with 14 bases separating them. CDR3 length: 15 amino acids. Here the CDR3 DNA reads TGTGCCAGCAGTGAGCGGCGGGAACGGAACAATGAGCAGTTCTTC. It is translated as CASSERRERNNEQFF.

This clone appeared a few times. The J gene is TRBJ2-2, the V gene TRBV9; 7 bases line up with TRBD1. The CDR3 covers 15 residues. Germline CDR1 reads SGDLS; CDR2 reads YYNGEE. The junction had 7 bases not matched to a gene; V was cut back by 4 bases and J by 4 bases. The CDR3: CASSRQQGRTGELFF. CDR3 in DNA: TGTGCCAGCAGCAGACAACAGGGGCGCACCGGGGAGCTGTTTTTT.

The V call is TRBV19, the J call TRBJ2-3, with 7 bases lining up with TRBD1. The J segment lost 3 bases and the V segment lost 5 bases, leaving 8 bases of the junction unmatched. From germline, CDR1 is LNHDA and CDR2 SQIVND (reference sequence). The CDR3 consists of 15 residues. CDR3 protein: CASSADRDPTDTQYF. Here the CDR3 DNA reads TGTGCCAGTAGTGCCGACAGGGACCCGACAGATACGCAGTATTTT. The full variable domain, completed using reference TRBV19 and TRBJ2-3, is DGGITQSPKYLFRKEGQNVTLSCEQNLNHDAMYWYRQDPGQGLRLIYYSQIVNDFQKGDIAEGYSVSREKKESFPLTVTSAQKNPTAFYLCASSADRDPTDTQYFGPGTRLTVL.

This clone was found once. The chain links TRBV6-1 to TRBJ2-2; 9 bases are a match to TRBD2. The CDR3 loop spans 13 amino acids. Looked up from germline, CDR1 is MNHNS and CDR2 is SASEGT. Trimming took 6 bases from V and 9 from J; bases not matched to a gene: 5. The CDR3 DNA follows: TGTGCCAGCAGACTAGCGGGCAGCTGGGAGCTGTTTTTT. It codes for CASRLAGSWELFF.

V is TRBV6-1 and J is TRBJ1-1; maybe TRBD1 (5 bases). Trimming took 2 bases from V and 7 from J, leaving 11 bases between them. The CDR3 extends over 13 amino acids. CDR1 and CDR2 (germline): MNHNS, SASEGT. Written as DNA, the CDR3 is TGTGCCAGCAGTGAATGGGGGTACGGTGAAGCTTTCTTT. Protein: CASSEWGYGEAFF.

This clone was seen a few times. The gene calls are TRBV7-2 and TRBJ2-7, with D hard to call. The germline CDR1 and CDR2 sequences are SGHTA and FQGNSA. The CDR3 has 14 residues. V was pared by 5 bases and J by 1 base, with 12 bases between. Here the CDR3 DNA reads TGTGCCAGCAGCCCATGGCTGGGTTCCTACGAGCAGTACTTC. Its protein is CASSPWLGSYEQYF.

V is TRBV4-3 and J is TRBJ2-2, with 7 bases aligning to TRBD1. The germline V gene encodes CDR1 LGHNA and CDR2 YSLEER. Trimming cost V 2 bases and J 2 bases; bases outside gene matches: 8. This CDR3 is 17 amino acids long. CDR3 amino acids: CASSQSRQGLNTGELFF. In DNA form, the CDR3 reads TGCGCCAGCAGCCAATCCCGACAGGGATTAAACACCGGGGAGCTGTTTTTT.

The chain uses TRBV7-9 and TRBJ2-2; 7 nucleotides line up with TRBD1. The ends lost 6 bases at V and 3 bases at J; junction bases unmatched: 7. The germline CDR1 and CDR2 sequences are SEHNR and FQNEAQ (reference sequence). The CDR3 has 15 amino acids. In DNA form, the CDR3 reads TGTGCCAGCAGGTTCAGGGACAGACACACCGGGGAGCTGTTTTTT. It translates to CASRFRDRHTGELFF.

CDR3 nucleotide sequence: TGTGCCAGTAGATCTCGCGGTCCCGGGGAGCTGTTTTTT. Amino acids: CASRSRGPGELFF. This chain connects TRBV19 to TRBJ2-2; D is unresolved. Trimming stripped 6 bases from V and 6 bases from J, with 11 bases between. Looked up from germline, CDR1 is LNHDA and CDR2 is SQIVND (reference sequence). This CDR3 spans 13 amino acids. The variable domain in full, completed from reference TRBV19 and TRBJ2-2, reads DGGITQSPKYLFRKEGQNVTLSCEQNLNHDAMYWYRQDPGQGLRLIYYSQIVNDFQKGDIAEGYSVSREKKESFPLTVTSAQKNPTAFYLCASRSRGPGELFFGEGSRLTVL.

This chain uses TRBV7-2 with TRBJ1-1, with 8 positions matching TRBD1. Unmatched junction bases numbered 6, after V lost 5 bases and J lost 4 bases. The CDR3 is made up of 14 amino acids. Germline values: CDR1 SGHTA, CDR2 FQGNSA. CDR3 sequence (DNA): TGTGCCAGCAGCCCTACAGGGGGTGTCACTGAAGCTTTCTTT. Its translation is CASSPTGGVTEAFF. The variable domain in full, completed from reference TRBV7-2 and TRBJ1-1, reads GAGVSQSPSNKVTEKGKDVELRCDPISGHTALYWYRQSLGQGLEFLIYFQGNSAPDKSGLPSDRFSAERTGGSVSTLTIQRTQQEDSAVYLCASSPTGGVTEAFFGQGTRLTVV.

V and J are TRBV30 and TRBJ1-2; 9 bases fit TRBD1. The CDR3 is 16 residues long. V shed 5 bases and J 1 base; nucleotides not matched to a gene: 11. Germline CDR1 reads GTSNPN; CDR2 reads SVGIG (reference sequence). CDR3 protein: CAWFGTGLDYNYGYTF. CDR3 coding DNA: TGTGCCTGGTTCGGGACAGGGCTTGACTATAACTATGGCTACACCTTC.

This chain uses TRBV5-1 with TRBJ1-2, with 8 bases identical to TRBD1. From germline, CDR1 is SGHRS and CDR2 YFSETQ. The CDR3 loop spans 16 amino acids. With V trimmed by 3 bases and J by 0 bases, 7 bases remained unmatched. The CDR3 loop reads CASSYFGQGSNYGYTF. The CDR3 nucleotides are TGCGCCAGCAGCTACTTCGGACAGGGCTCTAACTATGGCTACACCTTC.

The chain recombines TRBV10-1 with TRBJ2-3; D gene uncertain. In germline, CDR1 is WNHNN, CDR2 SYGVQD (reference sequence). V gave up 2 bases and J gave up 1 base, with 4 bases separating them. The CDR3 has 13 amino acids. DNA of the CDR3: TGCGCCAGCAGTGAGCGCCGCACAGATACGCAGTATTTT. Translation gives CASSERRTDTQYF.

The CDR3 here is CASSQQIASGRLADTQYF. Written as DNA, the CDR3 is TGCGCCAGCAGCCAACAAATCGCTAGCGGGAGACTGGCAGATACGCAGTATTTT. The J gene is TRBJ2-3, the V gene TRBV4-3, with 10 bases aligning to TRBD2. V trimming: 2 bases; J trimming: 4 bases; junction bases outside the gene matches: 12. The CDR3 has 18 residues. Per germline, CDR1 LGHNA and CDR2 YSLEER.

This clone was seen a few times. The chain recombines TRBV4-3 with TRBJ2-3; D remains unclear. V was shortened by 0 bases and J by 6 bases, with 13 bases between the two germline ends. The germline CDR1 and CDR2 sequences are LGHNA and YSLEER. The CDR3 totals 15 residues. CDR3: CASSQELGLWDTQYF. Written as DNA, the CDR3 is TGCGCCAGCAGCCAAGAATTAGGGTTGTGGGATACGCAGTATTTT.

This clone was observed a handful of times. V gene TRBV28 combines with J gene TRBJ2-1; perhaps TRBD2 as D (6 bases). V lost 6 bases to trimming and J lost 4 bases, with 7 bases between them. The CDR3 consists of 12 residues. Germline CDR1 reads MDHEN; CDR2 reads SYDVKM. CDR3 loop: CASRLAYNEQFF. For the CDR3, the DNA is TGTGCCAGCAGACTAGCTTACAATGAGCAGTTCTTC. Full variable domain (remainder filled in from reference TRBV28 and TRBJ2-1): DVKVTQSSRYLVKRTGEKVFLECVQDMDHENMFWYRQDPGLGLRLIYFSYDVKMKEKGDIPEGYSVSREKKERFSLILESASTNQTSMYLCASRLAYNEQFFGPGTRLTVL.

The rearrangement uses TRBV15 and TRBJ1-3; 7 bases match TRBD1. The V gene's germline CDR1 is LNHNV and CDR2 YYDKDF (reference sequence). The V and J ends lost 4 bases and 4 bases, in that order; junction bases with no gene match: 16. The CDR3 length is 18 residues. CDR3: CATSKLTGAVIQGNTIYF. DNA for the CDR3: TGTGCCACCAGCAAGCTAACAGGGGCCGTAATACAAGGAAACACCATATATTTT.

This clone was picked up a small number of times. The V gene is TRBV29-1, the J gene TRBJ2-1, with TRBD2 matching 10 bases. Trimming took 5 bases from V and 3 from J; bases not matched to a gene: 4. The CDR3 spans 14 residues. In germline, CDR1 is SQVTM, CDR2 ANQGSEA. For the CDR3, the DNA is TGCAGCGTTTACGGGACTAGCGTCTACAATGAGCAGTTCTTC. It encodes CSVYGTSVYNEQFF.

This clone was seen only a few times. The chain uses TRBV6-5 and TRBJ2-2; the match to TRBD2 covers 9 bases. CDR3 length equals 13 residues. Germline CDR1 reads MNHEY; CDR2 reads SVGAGI. V shed 6 bases and J 8 bases; nucleotides not matched to a gene: 4. The CDR3 loop is CASSLSGRGELFF. The DNA of the CDR3 is TGTGCCAGCAGCCTTAGCGGGAGAGGGGAGCTGTTTTTT.

This chain connects TRBV11-2 to TRBJ2-7; 9 nucleotides match TRBD1. This CDR3 has 15 residues. Germline V gene lookup returns CDR1 SGHAT and CDR2 FQNNGV. Trimming cost V 6 bases and J 3 bases; bases outside gene matches: 9. As DNA, the CDR3 is TGTGCCAGCAGGGCAGCGGGACAGGGAAGCTACGAGCAGTACTTC. It specifies CASRAAGQGSYEQYF.

The table lists this clone with a few counts. Other DNA sequences from this sample encode an identical CDR3 as well. The chain employs TRBV29-1 and TRBJ1-2; D remains ambiguous. The germline CDR1 and CDR2 sequences are SQVTM and ANQGSEA. V dropped 3 bases and J dropped 4 bases, with 9 bases sitting between them. The CDR3 contains 12 residues. CDR3 in DNA: TGCAGCGTTGACCGGGAGGGCTATGGCTACACCTTC. Its protein is CSVDREGYGYTF.

This clone was observed a few times. The chain couples TRBV6-1 to TRBJ2-1, with TRBD2 matching over 11 bases. There are 14 residues in the CDR3. Unmatched junction bases numbered 7, after V lost 6 bases and J lost 9 bases. CDR1 and CDR2 (germline): MNHNS, SASEGT. The CDR3 sequence: CASSTSGRAGEQFF. CDR3 coding DNA: TGTGCCAGCAGCACTAGCGGGAGAGCGGGTGAGCAGTTCTTC.

This clone appeared a few times. J is TRBJ2-7 and V is TRBV21-1; TRBD2 reflects the table's D call only, with no check against the DNA. TRBV21-1 is classified as a pseudogene. This CDR3 has 18 amino acids. CDR3 sequence (DNA): TGTGCCAGCAGCCAAGGCGGGGGGCTTCGGCGGGAGGATAACGAGCAGTACTTC. It codes for CASSQGGGLRREDNEQYF.

The chain uses TRBV19 and TRBJ1-2; D is unclear. The germline V and J ends were trimmed by 7 bases and 4 bases, with 10 bases remaining between them. The CDR3 is 12 residues long. CDR1 is LNHDA and CDR2 is SQIVND in the germline V gene (reference sequence). The CDR3 DNA reads TGTGCCAGTACTACGTACGGCTATGGCTACACCTTC. It is translated as CASTTYGYGYTF.

This clone was seen only a few times. V gene TRBV7-9 combines with J gene TRBJ2-5; 9 bases agree with TRBD2. The last part of the DNA fits TRBJ2-7 better; the J call may be wrong. Germline-derived CDR1 and CDR2 are SEHNR and FQNEAQ (reference sequence). The CDR3 runs to 15 residues. The CDR3 is CASSLETSGGGEQYF. CDR3 in DNA: TGTGCCAGCAGCTTAGAGACTAGCGGAGGAGGCGAGCAGTACTTC.